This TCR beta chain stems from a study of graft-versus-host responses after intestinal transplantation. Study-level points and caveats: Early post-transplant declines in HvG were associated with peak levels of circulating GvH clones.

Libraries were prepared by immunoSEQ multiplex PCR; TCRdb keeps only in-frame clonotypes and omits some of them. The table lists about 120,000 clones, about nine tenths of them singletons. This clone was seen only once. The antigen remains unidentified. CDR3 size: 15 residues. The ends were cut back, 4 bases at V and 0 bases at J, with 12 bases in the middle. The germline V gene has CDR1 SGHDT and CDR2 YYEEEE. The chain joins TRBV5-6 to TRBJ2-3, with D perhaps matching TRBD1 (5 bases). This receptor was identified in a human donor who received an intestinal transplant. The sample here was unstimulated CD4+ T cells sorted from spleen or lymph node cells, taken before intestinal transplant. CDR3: CASSPTGRSTDTQYF. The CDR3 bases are TGTGCCAGCAGCCCCACAGGTCGAAGCACAGATACGCAGTATTTT.